These 9 T cell receptor beta chains were all obtained from the same sample, sequenced in a study of regulatory dendritic cells for organ transplantation. Their recognized antigens are unknown. Only in-frame clones appear in the TCRdb table, and some are missing; sequencing was by immunoSEQ multiplex PCR. The sample lists 12,000 or so clones; over 85% were seen once. Sorted T cells were CFSE-labeled and cultured 5 days with allogeneic regulatory or mature dendritic cells at 1:10. The specimen sequenced was naive CD8+ T cells from blood cultured with dendritic cells. Stated subset: CD45RA+ naive T cells. Receptor source: a human donor in good health.

The chain combines TRBV27 with TRBJ2-1; 9 nucleotides align to TRBD2. CDR3 size: 15 residues. Germline V gene sequence: CDR1 MNHEY, CDR2 SMNVEV (reference sequence). V gave up 0 bases and J gave up 8 bases; unmatched junction bases: 5. In DNA, the CDR3 is TGTGCCAGCAGTTTATCTAGCGGGAGTTGGGATGAGCAGTTCTTC. Translation: CASSLSSGSWDEQFF.

Turning to this clone: An end of the junction differs from the germline gene, which may be a read error. This chain connects TRBV7-7 to TRBJ2-2; D ambiguous. The CDR3 contains 17 residues. Germline CDR1 is SSHAT and CDR2 is FNYEAQ (reference sequence). CDR3 sequence reads: CASSRYSILKNTGELFF. The CDR3 bases are TGTGCTAGCAGCCGATACTCAATCCTTAAGAACACCGGGGAGCTGTTTTTT. Looking up the rest from reference TRBV7-7 and TRBJ2-2 gives the full variable domain: GAGVSQSPRYKVTKRGQDVTLRCDPISSHATLYWYQQALGQGPEFLTYFNYEAQPDKSGLPSDRFSAERPEGSISTLTIQRTEQRDSAMYRCASSRYSILKNTGELFFGEGSRLTVL.

The V call is TRBV5-1, the J call TRBJ2-3; 9 bases agree with TRBD2. This CDR3 region has 17 residues. After removal of 1 base from V and 0 bases from J, the junction contained 6 bases not matched to a gene. Germline CDR1 reads SGHRS; CDR2 reads YFSETQ. For the CDR3, the DNA is TGCGCCAGCAGCTTGTTCCTTAGCGGGAGTAGCACAGATACGCAGTATTTT. The encoded protein is CASSLFLSGSSTDTQYF.

The chain has TRBV27 and TRBJ2-1; 9 nucleotides match TRBD1. Germline trimming cut 5 bases from V and 2 bases from J; bases unmatched to any gene: 4. This CDR3 is built from 15 residues. Germline values: CDR1 MNHEY, CDR2 SMNVEV (reference sequence). The CDR3 DNA follows: TGTGCCAGCAGTCTGGGACAGGGCCCCTACAATGAGCAGTTCTTC. Translation: CASSLGQGPYNEQFF.

The chain links TRBV5-4 to TRBJ1-5; weak D call: TRBD1 (5 bases). The CDR3 has 13 amino acids. V was pared by 3 bases and J by 6 bases, with 10 bases between. The germline V gene encodes CDR1 SGHNT and CDR2 YYREEE (reference sequence). The CDR3 nucleotides read TGTGCCAGCAGCTCTTGGGGGGTTCAGCCCCAGCATTTT. Its protein is CASSSWGVQPQHF.

Only a few counts were recorded for this clone. The genes are TRBV27 and TRBJ2-7; D is unclear. Trimming cost V 3 bases and J 2 bases, with 11 bases left between them. The length of the CDR3 is 14 residues. Germline CDR1 MNHEY, CDR2 SMNVEV (reference sequence). CDR3 bases: TGTGCCAGCAGTTTCCGGCCCTTAGCCTACGAGCAGTACTTC. Translation gives CASSFRPLAYEQYF.

The gene calls are TRBV6-6 and TRBJ2-7; D is unresolved. This CDR3 is 15 amino acids long. Trimming shortened V by 0 bases and J by 2 bases, and 11 bases separated the two germline ends. The germline CDR1 and CDR2 sequences are MNHNY and SVGAGI (reference sequence). The CDR3 DNA is TGTGCCAGCAGTTACTCTCGTGCGTCCCCCTACGAGCAGTACTTC. It codes for CASSYSRASPYEQYF.

The chain recombines TRBV9 with TRBJ2-7; 10 bases are a match to TRBD2. V lost 0 bases, J lost 0 bases, and 0 bases stayed unmatched. CDR3 size: 15 residues. Germline V lookup: CDR1 SGDLS, CDR2 YYNGEE. CDR3 sequence: CASSVASGGSYEQYF. DNA of the CDR3: TGTGCCAGCAGCGTAGCTAGCGGGGGCTCCTACGAGCAGTACTTC. Variable domain in full (rest from reference TRBV9 and TRBJ2-7): DSGVTQTPKHLITATGQRVTLRCSPRSGDLSVYWYQQSLDQGLQFLIQYYNGEERAKGNILERFSAQQFPDLHSELNLSSLELGDSALYFCASSVASGGSYEQYFGPGTRLTVT.

The chain employs TRBV27 and TRBJ2-1, with D perhaps matching TRBD1 (5 bases). Germline V CDR1 and CDR2: MNHEY, SMNVEV (reference sequence). There are 17 residues in the CDR3. Deletions cut 6 bases from V and 1 base from J, with 19 bases between. The CDR3 sequence: CASSVGSRQRSYNEQFF. For the CDR3, the DNA is TGTGCCAGCAGCGTGGGGTCGAGACAGAGATCCTACAATGAGCAGTTCTTC.